The 22 T cell receptor beta chains given below trace back to one sample, sequenced in a study of PD-1 blockade in classical Hodgkin lymphoma. Exposure to brentuximab vedotin varied, and each patient had relapsed following autologous stem cell transplantation. Assay used: immunoSEQ multiplex PCR; TCRdb lists only in-frame clones, some missing. The sample has about 43,000 clones; over 70% are singletons. This sample comprised peripheral blood mononuclear cells (PBMCs), obtained at baseline. The receptor set was obtained from a human donor with classical Hodgkin lymphoma.

This chain uses TRBV2 with TRBJ1-2; D unclear. CDR1 is SNHLY and CDR2 is FYNNEI in the germline V gene. Trimming stripped 1 base from V and 4 bases from J, with 10 bases between. This CDR3 spans 14 amino acids. CDR3 in amino acids: CASSEGGDLYGYTF. In DNA form, the CDR3 reads TGTGCCAGCAGTGAAGGTGGCGACCTCTATGGCTACACCTTC.

The chain uses TRBV5-5 and TRBJ1-6; tentative D call: TRBD1 (5 bases). Germline CDR1 SGHKS, CDR2 YYEKEE (reference sequence). The germline V and J ends were trimmed by 0 bases and 1 base, with 8 bases remaining between them. The CDR3 is made up of 16 amino acids. CDR3 nucleotides: TGTGCCAGCAGCTTGGACAGGCTTTCCTATAATTCACCCCTCCACTTT. Encoded protein: CASSLDRLSYNSPLHF.

The J gene is TRBJ2-1, the V gene TRBV9; D call uncertain. Germline-derived CDR1 and CDR2 are SGDLS and YYNGEE. The CDR3 consists of 15 residues. Trimming removed 3 bases at V and 1 base at J, with 11 bases between. Here the CDR3 reads CASSAESWSYNEQFF. The CDR3 DNA reads as TGTGCCAGCAGCGCCGAGAGCTGGTCCTACAATGAGCAGTTCTTC.

This chain uses TRBV5-6 with TRBJ2-7; 11 nucleotides match TRBD2. V lost 4 bases, J lost 3 bases, and 9 bases stayed unmatched. CDR3 length: 16 amino acids. Per the germline V gene, CDR1 is SGHDT and CDR2 is YYEEEE. CDR3 protein: CASSPLTSGGLYEQYF. The DNA for the CDR3 is TGTGCCAGCAGCCCCTTAACTAGCGGGGGCCTCTACGAGCAGTACTTC.

The rearrangement links TRBV18 to TRBJ2-7; TRBD2 aligns across 7 bases. The CDR3 runs 14 residues. Germline V lookup: CDR1 KGHSH, CDR2 LQKENI. V shed 6 bases and J 6 bases; nucleotides not matched to a gene: 11. As DNA, the CDR3 is TGTGCCAGCTCTCTCCAATCCAGGGAGGGCGAGCAGTACTTC. This translates into CASSLQSREGEQYF.

The CDR3 DNA reads TGTGCCAGCAGTGGTACCCGGAACAATGAGCAGTTCTTC. This encodes CASSGTRNNEQFF. The chain links TRBV2 to TRBJ2-1, with D uncertain. With 4 bases removed from V and 5 bases from J, the gap between germline ends came to 9 bases. This CDR3 is 13 amino acids long. From germline, CDR1 is SNHLY and CDR2 FYNNEI.

The chain has TRBV6-5 and TRBJ1-2; possible D gene TRBD1, 5 bases. Looked up from germline, CDR1 is MNHEY and CDR2 is SVGAGI. Deletions cut 4 bases from V and 8 bases from J, with 20 bases between. There are 15 residues in the CDR3. The CDR3 reads CASSSIIGALTGYTF. In nucleotides, the CDR3 is TGTGCCAGCAGTTCCATCATCGGGGCCCTAACGGGCTACACCTTC.

This clone was counted at least ten times. V usage is TRBV2 and J usage is TRBJ2-7; 9 nucleotides line up with TRBD1. The CDR3 runs to 14 residues. Germline V gives CDR1 SNHLY, CDR2 FYNNEI. The trim removed 4 bases at V and 7 bases at J, leaving 8 bases unmatched. This chain's CDR3 is CASSGGTGWGEQYF. Written as DNA, the CDR3 is TGTGCCAGCAGTGGAGGGACAGGGTGGGGGGAGCAGTACTTC.

In its sample, this clone was seen a few times. The V and J genes are TRBV28 and TRBJ2-3, with 7 bases aligning to TRBD1. Trimming cost V 5 bases and J 2 bases; bases outside gene matches: 25. Germline lookup yields CDR1 MDHEN and CDR2 SYDVKM. The CDR3 has 21 amino acids. This CDR3 is CASSPIATPPTTGKFTDTQYF. The CDR3 coding sequence is TGTGCCAGCAGTCCCATTGCCACCCCCCCTACGACAGGGAAATTCACAGATACGCAGTATTTT.

CDR3 sequence (DNA): TGTGCCAGCAGAGCTCCACTAGCGGGAGTCAACGAGCAGTACTTC. Residues: CASRAPLAGVNEQYF. This chain links TRBV6-5 with TRBJ2-7; 11 nucleotides agree with TRBD2. CDR1 is MNHEY, CDR2 SVGAGI, per germline. J gave up 5 bases and V 6 bases, and 9 bases lay outside the gene matches. The CDR3 spans 15 residues.

The chain couples TRBV30 to TRBJ2-3, with 9 bases matching TRBD2. Germline V gene lookup returns CDR1 GTSNPN and CDR2 SVGIG (reference sequence). The CDR3 extends over 16 amino acids. V trimming: 0 bases; J trimming: 5 bases; junction bases outside the gene matches: 9. The CDR3 DNA follows: TGTGCCTGGAGTGTAGGACTAGCGTCCCACGGAGATACGCAGTATTTT. Protein sequence: CAWSVGLASHGDTQYF.

In this sample, this clone turned up once. This chain links TRBV27 with TRBJ2-1; D call uncertain. CDR1 is MNHEY, CDR2 SMNVEV, per germline (reference sequence). The CDR3 is 13 amino acids. Trimming took 9 bases from V and 5 from J, leaving 14 bases between them. The CDR3 region is CASGRRTNNEQFF. The CDR3 DNA follows: TGTGCCAGTGGCAGAAGAACGAACAATGAGCAGTTCTTC.

This clone was seen more than once but under ten times. The chain couples TRBV2 to TRBJ2-4; TRBD2 agrees at 13 bases. V shed 2 bases, J shed 6 bases, and the junction held 13 bases outside the gene matches. The CDR3 is 19 residues long. Germline V gene sequence: CDR1 SNHLY, CDR2 FYNNEI. CDR3 sequence reads: CASSESVLAGGRRGNIQYF. The DNA for the CDR3 is TGTGCCAGCAGTGAAAGCGTACTAGCGGGAGGGCGGCGGGGAAACATTCAGTACTTC. The entire variable domain, with the rest obtained from reference TRBV2 and TRBJ2-4, is as follows: EPEVTQTPSHQVTQMGQEVILRCVPISNHLYFYWYRQILGQKVEFLVSFYNNEISEKSEIFDDQFSVERPDGSNFTLKIRSTKLEDSAMYFCASSESVLAGGRRGNIQYFGAGTRLSVL.

This clone was detected once. V gene TRBV29-1 combines with J gene TRBJ1-1; possibly TRBD1 for D (6 bases). Germline V gives CDR1 SQVTM, CDR2 ANQGSEA. This CDR3 contains 12 residues. V was trimmed by 7 bases and J by 6 bases, leaving 15 bases between them. The CDR3 reads CSAAPGGAEAFF. CDR3 sequence (DNA): TGCAGCGCCGCGCCTGGGGGCGCTGAAGCTTTCTTT.

This clone showed up just a few times. The chain is built from TRBV11-2 and TRBJ2-7; D is unresolved. CDR1 is SGHAT, CDR2 FQNNGV, per germline. V lost 5 bases and J 7 bases, leaving 9 bases between the germline ends. The CDR3 spans 11 residues. CDR3 sequence: CASSLGLEQYF. The DNA for the CDR3 is TGTGCCAGCAGCCTGGGGTTAGAGCAGTACTTC.

The rearrangement joins TRBV9 to TRBJ2-1; D may be TRBD1 or TRBD2 (5 bases each). The CDR3 is 13 residues long. Germline lookup yields CDR1 SGDLS and CDR2 YYNGEE. Between the trimmed V and J ends, which lost 2 bases and 9 bases, there was a span of 12 bases. The CDR3 DNA reads as TGTGCCAGCAGCGTTTTGGGGGTGGGTGAGCAGTTCTTC. Amino acids: CASSVLGVGEQFF.

The rearrangement uses TRBV29-1 and TRBJ2-1; the match to TRBD1 covers 9 bases. CDR3 size: 15 residues. Looked up from germline, CDR1 is SQVTM and CDR2 is ANQGSEA. J was trimmed by 1 base and V by 2 bases; bases with no gene match: 3. Written as DNA, the CDR3 is TGCAGCGTTGAACTGGGACAGGGATCCTACAATGAGCAGTTCTTC. This gives the protein CSVELGQGSYNEQFF.

The genes are TRBV5-1 and TRBJ1-3, with D tentatively TRBD1 (5 bases). Germline CDR1 is SGHRS and CDR2 is YFSETQ. Trimming removed 4 bases at V and 2 bases at J, with 10 bases between. The CDR3 is made up of 14 amino acids. CDR3 region: CASSLEQAGNTIYF. CDR3 sequence (DNA): TGCGCCAGCAGCCTAGAACAGGCTGGAAACACCATATATTTT.

The chain couples TRBV10-3 to TRBJ2-3; perhaps TRBD1 as D (6 bases). This CDR3 is built from 15 residues. Germline assignment: CDR1 ENHRY and CDR2 SYGVKD. V was cut by 5 bases and J by 2 bases, with 14 bases left in between. This CDR3 reads CAISPNRDTTDTQYF. CDR3 coding DNA: TGTGCCATCAGTCCAAATCGGGACACCACAGATACGCAGTATTTT.

The V gene is TRBV6-5, the J gene TRBJ1-3; D gene unclear. Trimming took 6 bases from V and 0 from J, leaving 9 bases between them. The CDR3 contains 14 residues. Germline assignment: CDR1 MNHEY and CDR2 SVGAGI. CDR3 protein: CASSLTNSGNTIYF. DNA for the CDR3: TGTGCCAGCAGCCTTACGAACTCTGGAAACACCATATATTTT.

The chain couples TRBV5-6 to TRBJ2-7; TRBD1 aligns across 10 bases. The germline V gene encodes CDR1 SGHDT and CDR2 YYEEEE. This CDR3 spans 17 amino acids. The ends lost 3 bases at V and 1 base at J; junction bases unmatched: 10. The CDR3 loop reads CASSSTGTGALSYEQYF. CDR3 DNA: TGTGCCAGCAGCTCCACCGGGACAGGGGCTCTTTCCTACGAGCAGTACTTC.

The rearrangement links TRBV9 to TRBJ1-1, with a tentative D call TRBD1 (5 bases). V was trimmed by 3 bases and J by 1 base, leaving 7 bases between them. CDR1 SGDLS and CDR2 YYNGEE come from the germline V gene. CDR3 length: 13 amino acids. CDR3 bases: TGTGCCAGCAGCGGGGACGGGAACACTGAAGCTTTCTTT. Translation gives CASSGDGNTEAFF.